This T cell receptor (beta chain) emerged from a study of T cells in Graves' hyperthyroidism and ophthalmopathy. Exclusions: uncontrolled infection, other autoimmune disease, pregnancy, lactation. This clonotype was recorded a few times. Regions amplified from RNA transcripts were the TCR beta CDR3 regions. TCR CDR3 underwent first-round RT-PCR with the HTBI primer set. One entry per CDR3 protein results from TCRdb running MiXCR on the multiplex PCR reads. The sample contains hundreds of thousands of distinct CDR3 sequences, 14% to 15% of which appear only once. The CDR3 consists of 16 residues. The V and J ends lost 5 bases and 6 bases, in that order; junction bases with no gene match: 11. Per the germline V gene, CDR1 is PRHDT and CDR2 is FYEKMQ (reference sequence).

This chain uses TRBV13 with TRBJ2-5, with 11 bases lining up with TRBD2. The receptor's source is a woman aged 40-49 years with Graves' ophthalmopathy. The sequencing sample was made of blood. The CDR3 reads CASSLGGLAGSQTQYF. DNA for the CDR3: TGTGCCAGCAGCCTGGGCGGACTAGCGGGTTCTCAGACCCAGTACTTC. Filled out from reference TRBV13 and TRBJ2-5, the complete variable domain reads AAGVIQSPRHLIKEKRETATLKCYPIPRHDTVYWYQQGPGQDPQFLISFYEKMQSDKGSIPDRFSAQQFSDYHSELNMSSLELGDSALYFCASSLGGLAGSQTQYFGPGTRLLVL.